This T cell receptor (beta chain) is from a study of long-term antiretroviral therapy in people with HIV. This CDR3 is 15 amino acids long. Germline V gives CDR1 SEHNR, CDR2 FQNEAQ (reference sequence). immunoSEQ v3.0 was run at survey level. It was roughly 35,000-50,000 T-cell genomes per sample that sequencing targeted. Generated by immunoSEQ multiplex PCR, the TCRdb table keeps only in-frame clones and is missing some. This sample has 20,000 or so clones, with approximately 80% found just once. This receptor was taken from a woman between 18 and 30 years old with HIV. The sequences come from unsorted PBMCs, collected at the start of antiretroviral therapy, before treatment. The rearrangement joins TRBV7-9 to TRBJ2-5, with D perhaps matching TRBD1 or TRBD2 (5 bases each). The J call may be in error: the DNA end matches TRBJ2-7 better. This CDR3 reads CASSLLPGPTYEQYF. CDR3 bases: TGTGCCAGCAGCTTACTGCCGGGACCGACTTACGAGCAGTACTTC.